This TCR beta chain came from a study of cytomegalovirus exposure and HLA in healthy donors. The CDR3 is made up of 15 amino acids. Germline V gene data show CDR1 as MNHEY and CDR2 as SVGAGI. Deletions cut 5 bases from V and 4 bases from J, with 14 bases between. As to this clone: Antigen specificity is unknown.

Study observations and caveats: It was 150 to 200 TCR beta chains that were listed as cytomegalovirus-associated.

The PCR had 60 Vbeta and 13 Jbeta primers. Produced via immunoSEQ multiplex PCR; TCRdb's table is partial and in-frame only. Among about 120,000 clones listed, about 69% were seen once. The source of this sequence is a woman aged 18-35 years in good health and CMV-seronegative. The chain is built from TRBV6-5 and TRBJ2-2; D remains unclear. Material: PBMCs. The CDR3: CASSVSKTGTGELFF. CDR3 nucleotides: TGTGCCAGCAGTGTGTCTAAAACCGGCACCGGGGAGCTGTTTTTT.